The 7 T cell receptor beta chains in this list originate from one sample, sequenced in a study of technical replicates of blood from a few donors (dated by TCRdb to 2017 to 2019). Libraries were built with the immunoSEQ multiplex PCR assay. TCRdb re-hosts the immuneACCESS table, in-frame sequences only. Its copies lack some clones; in the studies checked, an unresolved V gene accounts for under half of them, and the cause for the rest is not known. Recorded for this sample are around 70,000 clones; about 97% of them occurred a single time. The ten largest make up approximately 0.28% of the sample. The sample was T cells isolated from PBMCs. These receptors were collected from a human donor in good health.

The genes are TRBV27 and TRBJ2-1; no reliable D call. This CDR3 has 15 amino acids. Germline assignment: CDR1 MNHEY and CDR2 SMNVEV (reference sequence). The ends were cut back, 1 base at V and 3 bases at J, with 10 bases in the middle. The CDR3, as DNA: TGTGCCAGCAGTTTATACGTTACATTCTACAATGAGCAGTTCTTC. It is translated as CASSLYVTFYNEQFF.

The chain is built from TRBV4-1 and TRBJ1-4, with 7 bases fitting TRBD1. The V gene's germline CDR1 is MGHRA and CDR2 YSYEKL. This CDR3 has 15 residues. V trimming: 0 bases; J trimming: 4 bases; junction bases outside the gene matches: 2. CDR3 nucleotide sequence: TGCGCCAGCAGCCAAGATACAGGGGTTAATGAAAAACTGTTTTTT. It codes for CASSQDTGVNEKLFF.

This clone was seen more than once but under ten times. The J gene is TRBJ1-5, the V gene TRBV30; D uncertain. Germline-derived CDR1 and CDR2 are GTSNPN and SVGIG (reference sequence). There are 13 residues in the CDR3. V lost 2 bases and J lost 2, with 7 bases in between. Written as DNA, the CDR3 is TGTGCCTGGAGTCGGCAGGGCAATCAGCCCCAGCATTTT. Translation: CAWSRQGNQPQHF.

This chain connects TRBV4-2 to TRBJ2-1, with 9 bases that match TRBD2. Germline V lookup: CDR1 LGHNA, CDR2 YNFKEQ. Losses at the gene ends were 1 base for V and 3 bases for J; bases not matched to a gene: 10. CDR3 length equals 18 residues. In nucleotides, the CDR3 is TGTGCCAGCAGCCAAGGTATGGCGGGAGGGCACAACTACAATGAGCAGTTCTTC. Its protein product is CASSQGMAGGHNYNEQFF.

CDR3 in amino acids: CASSGGLAGAIGELFF. The DNA for the CDR3 is TGTGCCAGCAGTGGGGGACTAGCGGGAGCCATCGGGGAGCTGTTTTTT. The gene calls are TRBV6-1 and TRBJ2-2; 14 positions match TRBD2. Germline CDR1 and CDR2: MNHNS and SASEGT. Losses at the gene ends were 4 bases for V and 7 bases for J; bases not matched to a gene: 5. There are 16 residues in the CDR3.

The chain is built from TRBV5-8 and TRBJ2-1; D gene unclear. The CDR3 has 11 residues. Per germline, CDR1 SGHTS and CDR2 YDEGEE. The ends were cut back, 3 bases at V and 7 bases at J, with 5 bases in the middle. CDR3 protein: CASSYLNEQFF. CDR3 coding DNA: TGTGCCAGCAGCTACCTAAATGAGCAGTTCTTC.

The CDR3 is CASSARDRATEAFF. CDR3 DNA: TGTGCCAGCAGCGCAAGGGACAGGGCCACTGAAGCTTTCTTT. The chain employs TRBV7-3 and TRBJ1-1, with 9 bases aligning to TRBD1. V was pared by 5 bases and J by 4 bases, with 5 bases of the junction left unmatched. This CDR3 contains 14 residues. Germline CDR1 SGHTA, CDR2 FQGTGA.